The sequence of this T cell receptor (beta chain) was determined in a study of cytotoxic CD8 clonotypes in ibrutinib-treated CLL. About the study: Response sampling took place at median 12 months of treatment, range 6 to 36. The samples contained over 250,000 productive templates on average. They also contained an average of 94,082 productive rearrangements.

Comments on this clone: The target antigen is unknown.

The data were produced by immunoSEQ multiplex PCR, yet TCRdb's version contains in-frame clones alone and is incomplete. The sample gives more than 300,000 clones, 70% to 80% of which show up once; roughly 7% is in the top ten. Study-wide results and limits: Under therapy, public clonotypes either contracted or stayed stable, and they were uncommon. An increase in clonality occurred at ibrutinib response, followed by a return toward baseline at progression.

This TCR was recovered from a human donor with chronic lymphocytic leukemia. This specimen was PBMCs, taken before ibrutinib treatment.

The CDR3 DNA reads as TGTGCCAGCACCTTGGGGAGGGGGCGCATCCCAGATACGCAGTATTTT. Protein sequence: CASTLGRGRIPDTQYF. The J gene is TRBJ2-3, the V gene TRBV7-2; D is tentatively TRBD1 or TRBD2 (7 bases each). Trimming left V 7 bases short and J 4 bases short, with 21 bases between. Germline CDR1 is SGHTA and CDR2 is FQGNSA. This CDR3 spans 16 amino acids.